The 30 T cell receptor beta chains below come from one sample, sequenced in a study of blood T cell repertoires in COVID-19. Clones were read by immunoSEQ multiplex PCR, and TCRdb kept only the in-frame ones, dropping some. This sample has roughly 41,000 clones, with about 80% found just once. The specimen sequenced was peripheral blood. The receptors shown here come from a woman aged 80 or over with acute or convalescent COVID-19.

The chain links TRBV6-2 or TRBV6-3 to TRBJ1-5; weak D call: TRBD1 (6 bases). The germline CDR1 and CDR2 sequences are MNHEY and SVGEGT. The CDR3 length is 17 residues. Trimming took off 7 bases at V and 0 bases at J, with 19 bases between the two ends. In DNA form, the CDR3 reads TGTGCCAGCACCCCGGCAATCGGACAGCGTAGCAATCAGCCCCAGCATTTT. Translated: CASTPAIGQRSNQPQHF.

The chain joins TRBV2 to TRBJ1-3; no definite D call. Trimming took 5 bases from V and 0 from J, leaving 14 bases between them. This CDR3 has 16 residues. CDR1 is SNHLY and CDR2 is FYNNEI in the germline V gene. CDR3 nucleotides: TGTGCCAGCAGTCCACTTCCTATTCGCTCTGGAAACACCATATATTTT. Residues: CASSPLPIRSGNTIYF.

This clone was seen once. The genes are TRBV5-1 and TRBJ2-3; 8 bases are shared with TRBD1. Per the germline V gene, CDR1 is SGHRS and CDR2 is YFSETQ. J lost 1 base, V lost 2 bases, and 3 bases had no gene match. The CDR3 has 15 amino acids. The CDR3 nucleotides are TGCGCCAGCAGCTTCCTGACAGGGGGCACAGATACGCAGTATTTT. Protein product: CASSFLTGGTDTQYF.

The rearrangement joins TRBV19 to TRBJ2-6, with 8 nucleotides matching TRBD1. CDR1 and CDR2 (germline): LNHDA, SQIVND (reference sequence). V trimming: 5 bases; J trimming: 4 bases; junction bases outside the gene matches: 10. The CDR3 is 17 residues long. Written as DNA, the CDR3 is TGTGCCAGTAGTGGGGACAGGTTGCTATCGGGGGCCAACGTCCTGACTTTC. It encodes CASSGDRLLSGANVLTF.

The V and J genes are TRBV6-6 and TRBJ1-1; weak D call: TRBD1 (6 bases). CDR1 and CDR2 from the germline V gene are MNHNY and SVGAGI (reference sequence). The CDR3 has 13 residues. The V end lost 11 bases, the J end lost 0 bases, and 13 bases lay between the germline ends. The CDR3 DNA follows: TGTGCCGAAAAACAGGGCATGAACACTGAAGCTTTCTTT. The encoded protein is CAEKQGMNTEAFF.

The V and J genes are TRBV7-9 and TRBJ2-2; TRBD1 matches at 10 bases. J lost 5 bases, V lost 6 bases, and 6 bases had no gene match. The CDR3 spans 15 residues. Germline V CDR1 and CDR2: SEHNR, FQNEAQ (reference sequence). DNA of the CDR3: TGTGCCAGCAGTTCGGGACAGGGGTTAACCGGGGAGCTGTTTTTT. Amino acids: CASSSGQGLTGELFF.

The chain recombines TRBV14 with TRBJ1-2; a weak D match, TRBD1 (6 bases). V lost 4 bases, J lost 4 bases, and 16 bases lay in between. Germline V CDR1 and CDR2: SGHDN, FVKESK. The CDR3 is 15 amino acids. CDR3 loop: CASSPRRGATYGYTF. As DNA, the CDR3 is TGTGCCAGCAGCCCGCGACGGGGGGCTACCTATGGCTACACCTTC.

Only a few counts were recorded for this clone. The chain carries TRBV7-2 and TRBJ1-5; a possible D gene is TRBD1 (5 bases). The germline V and J ends were trimmed by 3 bases and 3 bases, with 18 bases remaining between them. CDR1 and CDR2 (germline): SGHTA, FQGNSA. The CDR3 totals 17 residues. The CDR3 protein is CASSLAGRGADNQPQHF. As DNA, the CDR3 is TGTGCCAGCAGCTTGGCGGGGAGGGGAGCCGACAATCAGCCCCAGCATTTT.

The chain employs TRBV7-9 and TRBJ1-2, with D maybe TRBD1 (5 bases). The CDR3 extends over 13 amino acids. CDR1 and CDR2 from the germline V gene are SEHNR and FQNEAQ (reference sequence). The germline V and J ends were trimmed by 1 base and 8 bases, with 11 bases remaining between them. CDR3 region: CASSLGGIGGYTF. CDR3 coding DNA: TGTGCCAGCAGCTTAGGGGGCATTGGCGGCTACACCTTC.

The chain employs TRBV4-2 and TRBJ1-6; possibly TRBD1 for D (6 bases). The CDR3 loop spans 13 amino acids. V lost 6 bases to trimming and J lost 11 bases, with 14 bases between them. Germline V gene data show CDR1 as LGHNA and CDR2 as YNFKEQ. As DNA, the CDR3 is TGTGCCAGCAGTCCCTCTGGGGGCCCACCCCTCCACTTT. Its protein product is CASSPSGGPPLHF.

The rearrangement links TRBV5-5 to TRBJ2-3; D call uncertain. With 4 bases removed from V and 1 base from J, the gap between germline ends came to 4 bases. CDR3 length: 12 amino acids. Germline V gene sequence: CDR1 SGHKS, CDR2 YYEKEE (reference sequence). The CDR3 loop is CASSTRTDTQYF. DNA for the CDR3: TGTGCCAGCAGCACTCGCACAGATACGCAGTATTTT. The complete variable domain, with remaining parts taken from reference TRBV5-5 and TRBJ2-3, reads DAGVTQSPTHLIKTRGQQVTLRCSPISGHKSVSWYQQVLGQGPQFIFQYYEKEERGRGNFPDRFSARQFPNYSSELNVNALLLGDSALYLCASSTRTDTQYFGPGTRLTVL.

With respect to this clone: Sequence at one end of the junction differs from germline and may be a read error. The V gene is TRBV6-6, the J gene TRBJ1-2; D is unclear. The CDR3 has 12 residues. Germline CDR1 reads MNHNY; CDR2 reads SVGAGI (reference sequence). CDR3 DNA: TGTGCCAGCAGTAGAACGGAAGCGGGGTTGTTCTTC. Translation: CASSRTEAGLFF.

The J gene is TRBJ2-1, the V gene TRBV28; D might be TRBD1 (6 bases). This CDR3 comprises 15 residues. Germline V gene data show CDR1 as MDHEN and CDR2 as SYDVKM. Trimming took off 5 bases at V and 5 bases at J, with 16 bases between the two ends. The CDR3 sequence: CASSILGTPNNEQFF. The CDR3 nucleotides are TGTGCCAGCAGTATACTCGGGACACCCAACAATGAGCAGTTCTTC.

Remarks on this clone: One end of the junction varies from germline; a read error may be responsible. The J gene is TRBJ2-5, the V gene TRBV12-3 or TRBV12-4, with TRBD1 identical over 11 bases. The CDR3 has 12 residues. The DNA for the CDR3 is TGTGCCAGCACCCTAGGACAGGGGGCACGCCACTTC. Its translation: CASTLGQGARHF.

Points on this clone: The sample holds other DNA sequences that translate to the same CDR3. CDR3 residues: CASSLDRGLQETQYF. In DNA form, the CDR3 reads TGTGCCAGCAGCTTAGACCGGGGACTCCAAGAGACCCAGTACTTC. This chain joins TRBV7-2 and TRBJ2-5; D perhaps matches TRBD2 (6 bases). The CDR3 has 15 residues. CDR1 is SGHTA, CDR2 FQGNSA, per germline. The ends were cut back, 1 base at V and 1 base at J, with 10 bases in the middle. Variable domain in full (rest from reference TRBV7-2 and TRBJ2-5): GAGVSQSPSNKVTEKGKDVELRCDPISGHTALYWYRQSLGQGLEFLIYFQGNSAPDKSGLPSDRFSAERTGGSVSTLTIQRTQQEDSAVYLCASSLDRGLQETQYFGPGTRLLVL.

This chain connects TRBV3-1 (or the pseudogene TRBV3-2) to TRBJ2-1, with D possibly TRBD1 on 6 matching bases. V lost 1 base and J 14 bases, leaving 12 bases between the germline ends. In germline, CDR1 is LGHDT, CDR2 YNNKEL (reference sequence). The CDR3 consists of 12 residues. The CDR3 loop reads CASSQGRDKKFF. CDR3 sequence (DNA): TGTGCCAGCAGCCAAGGCCGGGACAAAAAGTTCTTC.

This clone was counted between two and nine times. The chain recombines TRBV29-1 with TRBJ2-3; maybe TRBD2 (6 bases). Trimming removed 3 bases at V and 0 bases at J, with 10 bases between. The CDR3 contains 14 residues. From germline, CDR1 is SQVTM and CDR2 ANQGSEA. This CDR3 is CSVDRRESTDTQYF. CDR3 in DNA: TGCAGCGTTGATCGGAGGGAAAGCACAGATACGCAGTATTTT.

The chain recombines TRBV18 with TRBJ1-2; D uncertain. Trimming stripped 5 bases from V and 4 bases from J, with 8 bases between. This CDR3 has 12 amino acids. In germline, CDR1 is KGHSH, CDR2 LQKENI. This CDR3 reads CASSGPTYGYTF. The CDR3 DNA reads TGTGCCAGCTCAGGGCCCACCTATGGCTACACCTTC.

The chain joins TRBV6-1 to TRBJ2-5; perhaps TRBD1 as D (5 bases). Germline CDR1 reads MNHNS; CDR2 reads SASEGT. The CDR3 runs 14 residues. Deletions cut 3 bases from V and 1 base from J, with 9 bases between. The CDR3 spells CASSEQGFQETQYF. The CDR3 DNA is TGTGCCAGCAGTGAGCAGGGTTTCCAAGAGACCCAGTACTTC.

The V gene is TRBV3-1 (or the pseudogene TRBV3-2), the J gene TRBJ2-2; 9 bases align to TRBD2. The CDR3 has 16 amino acids. V was pared by 4 bases and J by 6 bases, with 9 bases of the junction left unmatched. The germline CDR1 and CDR2 sequences are LGHDT and YNNKEL (reference sequence). The CDR3 region is CASSRRGVAGAGELFF. The CDR3 bases are TGTGCCAGCAGCCGAAGGGGAGTAGCGGGGGCCGGGGAGCTGTTTTTT.

This sequence joins TRBV6-5 and TRBJ1-4; TRBD1 aligns across 7 bases. CDR3 size: 14 residues. Germline trimming cut 7 bases from V and 8 bases from J; bases unmatched to any gene: 10. Looked up from germline, CDR1 is MNHEY and CDR2 is SVGAGI. CDR3 sequence: CASMTPGTAEKLFF. DNA of the CDR3: TGTGCCAGCATGACGCCCGGGACAGCAGAAAAACTGTTTTTT.

The chain recombines TRBV12-3 or TRBV12-4 with TRBJ2-7; TRBD1 agrees at 8 bases. J was trimmed by 9 bases and V by 2 bases; bases with no gene match: 6. The CDR3 consists of 13 residues. The CDR3 DNA reads TGTGCCAGCAGTTTACCGGACAGGGATCGGCAGTACTTC. This translates into CASSLPDRDRQYF.

This clone has only one observation. J is TRBJ2-7 and V is TRBV3-1 (or the pseudogene TRBV3-2); D may be TRBD1 (5 bases). V was trimmed by 1 base and J by 2 bases, leaving 12 bases between them. Germline V gives CDR1 LGHDT, CDR2 YNNKEL (reference sequence). The CDR3 length is 15 residues. The CDR3 nucleotides read TGTGCCAGCAGCCAAGCGGTAGGGGTAACCTACGAGCAGTACTTC. It specifies CASSQAVGVTYEQYF.

J is TRBJ2-7 and V is TRBV5-1; 10 nucleotides align to TRBD1. Germline V gene sequence: CDR1 SGHRS, CDR2 YFSETQ. V gave up 4 bases and J gave up 3 bases; unmatched junction bases: 7. The CDR3 sequence is 15 residues long. For the CDR3, the DNA is TGCGCCAGCAGCCCTATAGGACAGGGGGTCTACGAGCAGTACTTC. This sequence encodes CASSPIGQGVYEQYF.

The chain is built from TRBV7-2 and TRBJ2-1; TRBD2 matches at 12 bases. The CDR3 loop spans 17 amino acids. Germline CDR1 is SGHTA and CDR2 is FQGNSA. V gave up 3 bases and J gave up 4 bases; unmatched junction bases: 7. CDR3 sequence reads: CASSLRTSGTNYNEQFF. The CDR3 DNA is TGTGCCAGCAGCTTGAGGACTAGCGGGACCAATTACAATGAGCAGTTCTTC.

This chain links TRBV18 with TRBJ1-1, with 9 bases identical to TRBD1. Germline V gene data show CDR1 as KGHSH and CDR2 as LQKENI. Unmatched junction bases numbered 9, after V lost 3 bases and J lost 1 base. The CDR3 covers 17 residues. The CDR3, as DNA: TGTGCCAGCTCACCGACCCTGACAGGGGGGGGGAACACTGAAGCTTTCTTT. Translated, it gives CASSPTLTGGGNTEAFF. Full variable domain (rest looked up from reference TRBV18 and TRBJ1-1): NAGVMQNPRHLVRRRGQEARLRCSPMKGHSHVYWYRQLPEEGLKFMVYLQKENIIDESGMPKERFSAEFPKEGPSILRIQQVVRGDSAAYFCASSPTLTGGGNTEAFFGQGTRLTVV.

The chain joins TRBV19 to TRBJ1-1; tentative D call: TRBD1 (6 bases). Trimming shortened V by 11 bases and J by 3 bases, and 22 bases separated the two germline ends. The germline V gene encodes CDR1 LNHDA and CDR2 SQIVND (reference sequence). This CDR3 has 15 residues. CDR3 bases: TGTGCCTCGCTTGCAGGGGTGTCTAGTCACACTGAAGCTTTCTTT. Its translation is CASLAGVSSHTEAFF.

This clone was counted a single time. The chain joins TRBV4-2 to TRBJ2-1, with D perhaps matching TRBD1 (5 bases). The germline V and J ends were trimmed by 3 bases and 8 bases, with 11 bases remaining between them. The CDR3 consists of 13 residues. Germline V lookup: CDR1 LGHNA, CDR2 YNFKEQ. The CDR3 sequence: CASSHPQGHEQFF. The CDR3 DNA sequence: TGTGCCAGCAGCCACCCCCAGGGCCATGAGCAGTTCTTC.

V usage is TRBV18 and J usage is TRBJ2-7, with 14 nucleotides matching TRBD2. Germline CDR1 reads KGHSH; CDR2 reads LQKENI. The V and J ends lost 3 bases and 5 bases, in that order; junction bases with no gene match: 3. The CDR3 is 15 residues long. The CDR3 DNA follows: TGTGCCAGCTCACCCGGACTAGCGGGGGGCCACGAGCAGTACTTC. Protein: CASSPGLAGGHEQYF.

The V call is TRBV19, the J call TRBJ1-3; no clear D gene. CDR1 and CDR2 (germline): LNHDA, SQIVND (reference sequence). V lost 10 bases, J lost 4 bases, and 11 bases lay in between. The length of the CDR3 is 12 residues. The CDR3 DNA sequence: TGTGCCACCTTAGATCCCGGAAACACCATATATTTT. It is translated as CATLDPGNTIYF.